This is a list of T cell receptor beta chains from one sample in a study of blood T cell repertoires in COVID-19. Clones were read by immunoSEQ multiplex PCR, and TCRdb kept only the in-frame ones, dropping some. The sample lists 450,000 or so clones; 90% were seen once. What was sequenced was PBMCs or T cells enriched from blood (not recorded which). The receptors here all came from a man aged 18 to 30 who had recovered from COVID-19. CDR3s include the opening cysteine and the closing phenylalanine or tryptophan. D genes are given only for firm matches.

J gene,V gene,D gene,CDR3 protein,CDR3 DNA
TRBJ1-6,TRBV19,-,CASSIAAGRNNSPLHF,TGTGCCAGTAGTATAGCCGCGGGACGGAATAATTCACCCCTCCACTTT
TRBJ1-5,TRBV19,TRBD1,CASSVRAGTGGIHQPQHF,TGTGCCAGTAGTGTCCGGGCGGGGACAGGGGGGATCCATCAGCCCCAGCATTTT
TRBJ1-2,TRBV3-1/TRBV3-2,TRBD1,CASSPTGGYGYTF,TGTGCCAGCAGCCCTACAGGGGGCTATGGCTACACCTTC
TRBJ2-7,TRBV7-9,-,CASSPTILGTTTGFDEQYF,TGTGCCAGCAGCCCGACTATCCTGGGTACTACGACTGGATTCGACGAGCAGTACTTC
TRBJ1-1,TRBV5-4,-,CASSPGDLTEAFF,TGTGCCAGCAGCCCCGGGGATCTCACTGAAGCTTTCTTT
TRBJ1-1,TRBV10-3,-,CASWTDMNTEAFF,TGTGCCTCTTGGACAGACATGAACACTGAAGCTTTCTTT
TRBJ1-2,TRBV12-3/TRBV12-4,-,CASSPDYYGYTF,TGTGCCAGCAGTCCGGACTACTATGGCTACACCTTC
TRBJ1-5,TRBV7-9,TRBD1,CASSLQGGGQPQHF,TGTGCCAGCAGCTTACAAGGGGGCGGTCAGCCCCAGCATTTT
TRBJ2-7,TRBV4-1,TRBD2,CASSQAGTSEISYEQYF,TGCGCCAGCAGCCAAGCCGGGACTAGTGAAATCTCCTACGAGCAGTACTTC
TRBJ1-1,TRBV6-1,-,CASSETWGPNTEAFF,TGTGCCAGCAGTGAGACGTGGGGGCCCAACACTGAAGCTTTCTTT
TRBJ1-1,TRBV6-5,TRBD1,CASRTGEGNTEAFF,TGTGCCAGCAGGACAGGGGAAGGGAATACTGAAGCTTTCTTT
TRBJ1-1,TRBV5-5,-,CASSLGAGHYGTEAFF,TGTGCCAGCAGCTTGGGGGCAGGGCATTATGGCACTGAAGCTTTCTTT
TRBJ2-2,TRBV3-1/TRBV3-2,-,CASSQKLGLSNTGELFF,TGTGCCAGCAGCCAAAAGCTGGGGCTGTCGAACACCGGGGAGCTGTTTTTT
TRBJ2-3,TRBV28,-,CASGAADTQYF,TGTGCCAGCGGGGCGGCAGATACGCAGTATTTT
TRBJ1-3,TRBV7-9,-,CASSLAGDFSGNTIYF,TGTGCCAGCAGCTTAGCCGGGGATTTCTCTGGAAACACCATATATTTT
TRBJ1-4,TRBV7-9,TRBD1,CAGNRGSGEKLFF,TGTGCCGGCAACAGGGGAAGTGGCGAAAAACTGTTTTTT
TRBJ1-2,TRBV9,-,CASSVVSGNYGYTF,TGTGCCAGCAGCGTAGTGAGCGGTAACTATGGCTACACCTTC
TRBJ2-7,TRBV2,TRBD2,CASSEVLAGVGEQYF,TGTGCCAGCAGTGAAGTCCTAGCGGGAGTAGGCGAGCAGTACTTC